These 32 T cell receptor beta chains share one sample of origin, sequenced in a study of Ad26.COV2.S vaccination and SARS-CoV-2 variants. Here immunoSEQ multiplex PCR was the method, and the copy in TCRdb shows in-frame clones only, minus some. In the table there are 300,000 to 450,000 clones, about 91% of which are singletons. Source: peripheral blood, taken after recovery from COVID-19. These receptors came from a human donor who had recovered from COVID-19.

The chain links TRBV9 to TRBJ2-1; 14 bases map to TRBD2. The V and J ends lost 3 bases and 7 bases, in that order; junction bases with no gene match: 6. Germline CDR1 and CDR2: SGDLS and YYNGEE. This CDR3 has 16 residues. CDR3 nucleotides: TGTGCCAGCAGCGCCCGACTAGCGGGGGGGCTGAATGAGCAGTTCTTC. It translates to CASSARLAGGLNEQFF.

This chain links TRBV7-2 with TRBJ1-1; 11 nucleotides line up with TRBD1. This CDR3 contains 16 residues. Trimming removed 1 base from V and 4 bases from J; junction bases left unmatched: 5. Per germline, CDR1 SGHTA and CDR2 FQGNSA. In nucleotides, the CDR3 is TGTGCCAGCAGCTTAGATATGGGACAGGGGGGCACTGAAGCTTTCTTT. Translation gives CASSLDMGQGGTEAFF. Looking up the rest from reference TRBV7-2 and TRBJ1-1 gives the full variable domain: GAGVSQSPSNKVTEKGKDVELRCDPISGHTALYWYRQSLGQGLEFLIYFQGNSAPDKSGLPSDRFSAERTGGSVSTLTIQRTQQEDSAVYLCASSLDMGQGGTEAFFGQGTRLTVV.

The chain recombines TRBV7-9 with TRBJ1-5, with TRBD1 identical over 10 bases. The V segment lost 1 base and the J segment 4 bases; nucleotides outside the gene matches: 4. The CDR3 runs to 16 residues. The germline V gene encodes CDR1 SEHNR and CDR2 FQNEAQ (reference sequence). For the CDR3, the DNA is TGTGCCAGCAGCTTAGGTACGGGACAGGGGAATCAGCCCCAGCATTTT. Protein: CASSLGTGQGNQPQHF.

This rearrangement joins TRBV3-1 (or the pseudogene TRBV3-2) to TRBJ1-3; TRBD1 is a possible D gene (5 bases). CDR3 length: 14 residues. Germline V gene lookup returns CDR1 LGHDT and CDR2 YNNKEL (reference sequence). With 6 bases removed from V and 2 bases from J, the gap between germline ends came to 11 bases. CDR3 DNA: TGTGCCAGCAGTTTGGGGGTAGCTGGAAACACCATATATTTT. This gives the protein CASSLGVAGNTIYF.

This clone has just one count. The V gene is TRBV6-5, the J gene TRBJ2-7, with D perhaps matching TRBD1 or TRBD2 (5 bases each). Trimming took 2 bases from V and 3 from J, leaving 17 bases between them. CDR1 is MNHEY, CDR2 SVGAGI, per germline. This CDR3 contains 16 residues. CDR3 protein: CASSYSGGAGRYEQYF. CDR3 DNA sequence: TGTGCCAGCAGTTACAGTGGGGGTGCAGGGCGCTACGAGCAGTACTTC.

CDR3 sequence reads: CASITDLATGELFF. As DNA, the CDR3 is TGTGCCAGCATTACGGACTTGGCCACCGGGGAGCTGTTTTTT. The rearrangement joins TRBV2 to TRBJ2-2; maybe TRBD2 (5 bases). Germline CDR1 is SNHLY and CDR2 is FYNNEI. V shed 7 bases and J shed 4 bases, with 13 bases lying between them. CDR3 size: 14 residues. The entire variable domain, with the rest obtained from reference TRBV2 and TRBJ2-2, is as follows: EPEVTQTPSHQVTQMGQEVILRCVPISNHLYFYWYRQILGQKVEFLVSFYNNEISEKSEIFDDQFSVERPDGSNFTLKIRSTKLEDSAMYFCASITDLATGELFFGEGSRLTVL.

The chain has TRBV5-1 and TRBJ1-1; D gene uncertain. The CDR3 loop spans 16 amino acids. The V and J ends lost 0 bases and 5 bases respectively, with 17 bases between them. Germline assignment: CDR1 SGHRS and CDR2 YFSETQ. CDR3 sequence (DNA): TGCGCCAGCAGCTTGGTCTTTCGAAGGGAACGGACTGAAGCTTTCTTT. Translated, it gives CASSLVFRRERTEAFF.

The chain employs TRBV30 and TRBJ2-7; 8 bases line up with TRBD2. Germline trimming cut 0 bases from V and 0 bases from J; bases unmatched to any gene: 4. The CDR3 is 15 amino acids. Germline values: CDR1 GTSNPN, CDR2 SVGIG (reference sequence). CDR3 sequence: CAWSVGGGPSYEQYF. The CDR3 DNA follows: TGTGCCTGGAGTGTTGGCGGGGGGCCCTCCTACGAGCAGTACTTC.

The chain is built from TRBV11-2 and TRBJ2-3; TRBD2 matches 9 bases. Germline V CDR1 and CDR2: SGHAT, FQNNGV. This CDR3 is 16 amino acids long. With 2 bases clipped from V and 4 bases from J, the junction kept 7 bases outside the gene matches. The chain's CDR3 is CASSLWGGGAPDTQYF. DNA of the CDR3: TGTGCCAGCAGCTTATGGGGCGGGGGGGCCCCAGATACGCAGTATTTT. Full variable domain (missing parts from reference TRBV11-2 and TRBJ2-3): EAGVAQSPRYKIIEKRQSVAFWCNPISGHATLYWYQQILGQGPKLLIQFQNNGVVDDSQLPKDRFSAERLKGVDSTLKIQPAKLEDSAVYLCASSLWGGGAPDTQYFGPGTRLTVL.

The chain combines TRBV27 with TRBJ1-1; TRBD1 is a possible D gene (5 bases). CDR1 is MNHEY and CDR2 is SMNVEV in the germline V gene (reference sequence). Trimming removed 5 bases at V and 4 bases at J, with 17 bases between. This CDR3 is 15 amino acids long. CDR3 coding DNA: TGTGCCAGCAGTAAAACCCTTGAGACAGCCACTGAAGCTTTCTTT. This translates into CASSKTLETATEAFF.

The chain has TRBV5-4 and TRBJ2-5, with D perhaps matching TRBD1 (7 bases). Germline V gene lookup returns CDR1 SGHNT and CDR2 YYREEE (reference sequence). There are 16 residues in the CDR3. V lost 1 base to trimming and J lost 8 bases, with 21 bases between them. The CDR3 DNA reads TGTGCCAGCAGCTTGAATCGGGGGACAGCATACGGTACCCAGTACTTC. It is translated as CASSLNRGTAYGTQYF.

The chain combines TRBV7-8 with TRBJ2-5; D unclear. V lost 6 bases, J lost 0 bases, and 2 bases lay in between. Germline V gene lookup returns CDR1 SGHVS and CDR2 FQNEAQ. The CDR3 has 11 residues. CDR3 sequence: CASRYQETQYF. CDR3 sequence (DNA): TGTGCCAGCAGGTACCAAGAGACCCAGTACTTC.

The V call is TRBV7-9, the J call TRBJ2-7; D is perhaps TRBD1 or TRBD2 (5 bases each). V dropped 1 base and J dropped 5 bases, with 12 bases sitting between them. The CDR3 has 14 residues. CDR1 and CDR2 from the germline V gene are SEHNR and FQNEAQ (reference sequence). The CDR3 DNA reads TGTGCCAGCAGCTTAGTAGGCCAGGGACACGAGCAGTACTTC. Its translation: CASSLVGQGHEQYF.

The chain joins TRBV18 to TRBJ1-1, with D possibly being TRBD1 (5 bases). The CDR3 contains 15 residues. V lost 3 bases and J lost 1, with 12 bases in between. Germline CDR1 KGHSH, CDR2 LQKENI. CDR3 sequence reads: CASSPRGAGNTEAFF. DNA of the CDR3: TGTGCCAGCTCACCGCGCGGGGCAGGGAACACTGAAGCTTTCTTT.

V is TRBV21-1 and J is TRBJ1-2. TRBV21-1 is recorded as a pseudogene. CDR3 length: 16 amino acids. The CDR3 DNA follows: TGTGCCAGCAGCAAAGGAGTTAAGGGGGAGGACTGGAGCTACACCTTC. Encoded protein: CASSKGVKGEDWSYTF.

J is TRBJ2-1 and V is TRBV7-9, with D unresolved. Germline CDR1 reads SEHNR; CDR2 reads FQNEAQ (reference sequence). Trimming stripped 4 bases from V and 12 bases from J, with 10 bases between. There are 11 residues in the CDR3. The CDR3 region is CASSSPKGQFF. The CDR3 region has the DNA TGTGCCAGCAGCTCCCCGAAGGGGCAGTTCTTC.

The CDR3 reads CASSSDPGAGELFF. CDR3 DNA sequence: TGCGCCAGCAGCTCCGATCCTGGAGCCGGGGAGCTGTTTTTT. This chain connects TRBV5-1 to TRBJ2-2; no clear D gene. The CDR3 contains 14 residues. The germline gives CDR1 SGHRS, CDR2 YFSETQ. V was pared by 3 bases and J by 6 bases, with 12 bases between.

The CDR3: CASSPGTDGNTIYF. CDR3 DNA: TGTGCCAGCTCACCAGGGACGGATGGAAACACCATATATTTT. This chain joins TRBV18 and TRBJ1-3, with a tentative D call TRBD1 (5 bases). Germline CDR1 reads KGHSH; CDR2 reads LQKENI. The CDR3 totals 14 residues. V dropped 2 bases and J dropped 3 bases, with 8 bases sitting between them.

The rearrangement joins TRBV5-4 to TRBJ1-6; TRBD1 matches 9 bases. Germline values: CDR1 SGHNT, CDR2 YYREEE (reference sequence). The CDR3 spans 15 residues. The ends lost 4 bases at V and 11 bases at J; junction bases unmatched: 10. The CDR3 here is CASSGRTGAGTPLHF. Written as DNA, the CDR3 is TGTGCCAGCAGCGGGAGGACAGGGGCGGGCACACCCCTCCACTTT.

The chain has TRBV7-9 and TRBJ1-4; 9 bases agree with TRBD1. CDR3 length equals 15 residues. J lost 8 bases, V lost 4 bases, and 8 bases had no gene match. Germline-derived CDR1 and CDR2 are SEHNR and FQNEAQ (reference sequence). CDR3 nucleotides: TGTGCCAGCAGCTCGAAGACAGGGGGAAAGGAAAAACTGTTTTTT. Translating it yields CASSSKTGGKEKLFF.

The chain carries TRBV6-2 or TRBV6-3 and TRBJ2-5; TRBD2 matches 8 bases. From germline, CDR1 is MNHEY and CDR2 SVGEGT. The CDR3 sequence is 18 residues long. Trimming removed 6 bases from V and 0 bases from J; junction bases left unmatched: 15. The CDR3: CASSSKMFSGAYQETQYF. CDR3 in DNA: TGTGCCAGCAGCTCGAAGATGTTTAGCGGGGCCTACCAAGAGACCCAGTACTTC.

V and J are TRBV7-9 and TRBJ2-7; TRBD1 matches 7 bases. V was pared by 5 bases and J by 4 bases, with 2 bases of the junction left unmatched. Germline V lookup: CDR1 SEHNR, CDR2 FQNEAQ (reference sequence). CDR3 size: 12 residues. Written as DNA, the CDR3 is TGTGCCAGCAGCATGACAGGGTACGAGCAGTACTTC. Translating gives CASSMTGYEQYF.

V usage is TRBV9 and J usage is TRBJ2-7, with D perhaps TRBD1 or TRBD2 (5 bases each). The CDR3 contains 14 residues. From germline, CDR1 is SGDLS and CDR2 YYNGEE. Trimming took off 4 bases at V and 2 bases at J, with 13 bases between the two ends. The CDR3 spells CASSIGAGPYEQYF. The CDR3 coding sequence is TGTGCCAGCAGCATCGGGGCAGGGCCCTACGAGCAGTACTTC.

The chain employs TRBV6-5 and TRBJ2-3, with 7 positions matching TRBD2. In germline, CDR1 is MNHEY, CDR2 SVGAGI. After removal of 6 bases from V and 1 base from J, the junction contained 7 bases not matched to a gene. The CDR3 consists of 15 residues. CDR3 coding DNA: TGTGCCAGCAGCTCCCCTAGCGGCGGCACAGATACGCAGTATTTT. This gives the protein CASSSPSGGTDTQYF.

The V and J genes are TRBV12-3 or TRBV12-4 and TRBJ1-2; the match to TRBD1 covers 8 bases. V lost 5 bases and J lost 10; bases outside the gene matches: 9. This CDR3 contains 13 residues. The CDR3 sequence is CASSTPGQATYTF. CDR3 coding DNA: TGTGCCAGCAGTACGCCGGGACAGGCCACCTACACCTTC.

The V call is TRBV11-2, the J call TRBJ2-3; 7 bases fit TRBD1. The V gene's germline CDR1 is SGHAT and CDR2 FQNNGV. The CDR3 covers 14 residues. The J segment lost 0 bases and the V segment lost 7 bases, leaving 4 bases of the junction unmatched. The CDR3 here is CASKRGPSTDTQYF. CDR3 bases: TGTGCCAGCAAGAGGGGGCCTAGCACAGATACGCAGTATTTT.

The rearrangement links TRBV7-2 to TRBJ1-5; D is unresolved. Trimming removed 5 bases at V and 5 bases at J, with 16 bases between. Germline V lookup: CDR1 SGHTA, CDR2 FQGNSA. This CDR3 has 15 residues. CDR3 region: CASSLLGNVDQPQHF. The CDR3 DNA sequence: TGTGCCAGCAGCCTCCTGGGGAATGTGGATCAGCCCCAGCATTTT.

The CDR3 bases are TGTGCCAGCAGTTTAGGACGGGACAAGAGCTCCTACGAGCAGTACTTC. Translated, it gives CASSLGRDKSSYEQYF. This chain uses TRBV5-4 with TRBJ2-7; tentatively, D is TRBD1 (6 bases). V lost 5 bases to trimming and J lost 0 bases, with 18 bases between them. Germline CDR1 reads SGHNT; CDR2 reads YYREEE (reference sequence). CDR3 size: 16 residues.

V is TRBV10-1 and J is TRBJ1-1, with a possible D match to TRBD1 (5 bases). The CDR3 has 13 residues. V was trimmed by 10 bases and J by 1 base, leaving 13 bases between them. CDR1 is WNHNN, CDR2 SYGVQD, per germline (reference sequence). The CDR3 region has the DNA TGCGCCAACCCCCCGGGGCAGAACACTGAAGCTTTCTTT. It translates to CANPPGQNTEAFF.

The V gene is TRBV7-9, the J gene TRBJ2-2; TRBD1 aligns across 8 bases. The CDR3 consists of 16 residues. Unmatched junction bases numbered 10, after V lost 5 bases and J lost 5 bases. The germline CDR1 and CDR2 sequences are SEHNR and FQNEAQ (reference sequence). Here the CDR3 reads CASSERQGIVTGELFF. The CDR3 DNA follows: TGTGCCAGCAGCGAGAGACAGGGGATCGTGACCGGGGAGCTGTTTTTT.

The chain links TRBV12-5 to TRBJ2-2; D gene unclear. V was trimmed by 0 bases and J by 6 bases, leaving 5 bases between them. Per germline, CDR1 LGHNT and CDR2 FRNRAP. The CDR3 has 13 amino acids. CDR3 amino acids: CASGLVVAGELFF. Here the CDR3 DNA reads TGTGCTAGTGGTTTGGTAGTGGCCGGGGAGCTGTTTTTT.

The V and J genes are TRBV27 and TRBJ2-6; D unclear. The CDR3 is 15 amino acids. V was trimmed by 6 bases and J by 4 bases, leaving 13 bases between them. Germline V gives CDR1 MNHEY, CDR2 SMNVEV (reference sequence). CDR3 amino acids: CASRSQQSGANVLTF. Here the CDR3 DNA reads TGTGCCAGCAGGTCTCAGCAATCCGGGGCCAACGTCCTGACTTTC.